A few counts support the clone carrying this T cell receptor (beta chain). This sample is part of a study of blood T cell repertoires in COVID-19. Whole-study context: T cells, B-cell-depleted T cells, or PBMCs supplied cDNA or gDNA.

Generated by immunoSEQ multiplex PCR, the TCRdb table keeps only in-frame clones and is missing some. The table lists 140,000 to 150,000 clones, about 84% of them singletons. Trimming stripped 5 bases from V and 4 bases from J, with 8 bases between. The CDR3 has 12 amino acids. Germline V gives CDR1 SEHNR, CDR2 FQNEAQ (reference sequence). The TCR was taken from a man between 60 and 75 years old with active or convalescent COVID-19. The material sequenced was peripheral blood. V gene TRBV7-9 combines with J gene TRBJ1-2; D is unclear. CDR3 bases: TGTGCCAGCAGCCGAGATAGCTATGGCTACACCTTC. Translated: CASSRDSYGYTF. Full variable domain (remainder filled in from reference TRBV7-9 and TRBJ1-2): DTGVSQNPRHKITKRGQNVTFRCDPISEHNRLYWYRQTLGQGPEFLTYFQNEAQLEKSRLLSDRFSAERPKGSFSTLEIQRTEQGDSAMYLCASSRDSYGYTFGSGTRLTVV.